This TCR beta chain was sequenced during a study of T cell responses to AZD1222 COVID-19 vaccine. Libraries were prepared by immunoSEQ multiplex PCR; TCRdb keeps only in-frame clonotypes and omits some of them. Of tens of thousands of clones in the sample, 70% to 90% were seen once. The CDR3 is 13 amino acids. Germline values: CDR1 ENHRY, CDR2 SYGVKD. Trimming left V 10 bases short and J 0 bases short, with 11 bases between. As for this clone: Its antigen is as yet unknown.

Study-level results: Most donors were white British, females outnumbered males, and clonal diversity was possibly underestimated. Only 5 or 6 AZD1222 recipients were seropositive at baseline.

Source: peripheral blood, taken on day 0 of AZD1222 vaccination. The J gene is TRBJ2-3, the V gene TRBV10-3; possible D gene TRBD1, 5 bases. The clonotype was recovered from an adult in good health. This CDR3 is CATGRGSTDTQYF. The CDR3 nucleotides read TGTGCCACCGGAAGGGGAAGCACAGATACGCAGTATTTT.